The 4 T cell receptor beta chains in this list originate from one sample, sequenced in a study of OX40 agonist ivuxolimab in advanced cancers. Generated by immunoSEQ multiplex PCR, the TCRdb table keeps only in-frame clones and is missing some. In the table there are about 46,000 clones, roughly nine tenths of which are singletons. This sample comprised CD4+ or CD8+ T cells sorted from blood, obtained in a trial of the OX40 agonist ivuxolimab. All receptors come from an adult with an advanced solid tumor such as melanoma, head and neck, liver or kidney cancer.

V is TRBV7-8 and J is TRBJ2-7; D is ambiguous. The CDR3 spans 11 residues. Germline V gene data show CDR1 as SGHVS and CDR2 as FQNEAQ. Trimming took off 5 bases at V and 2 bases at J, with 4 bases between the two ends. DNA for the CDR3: TGTGCCAGCAGCGCCGCCTACGAGCAGTACTTC. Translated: CASSAAYEQYF.

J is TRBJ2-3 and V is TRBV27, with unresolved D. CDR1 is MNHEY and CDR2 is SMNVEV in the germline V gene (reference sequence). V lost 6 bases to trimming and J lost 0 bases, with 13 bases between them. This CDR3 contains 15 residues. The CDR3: CASSPDEASTDTQYF. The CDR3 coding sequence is TGTGCCAGCAGCCCTGACGAGGCTAGCACAGATACGCAGTATTTT.

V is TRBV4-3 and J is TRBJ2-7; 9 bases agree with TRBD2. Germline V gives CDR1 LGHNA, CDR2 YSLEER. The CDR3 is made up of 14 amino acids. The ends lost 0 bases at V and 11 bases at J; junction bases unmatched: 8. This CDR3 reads CASSQDSGGTSKYF. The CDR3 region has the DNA TGCGCCAGCAGCCAAGATTCGGGCGGGACTAGCAAGTACTTC.

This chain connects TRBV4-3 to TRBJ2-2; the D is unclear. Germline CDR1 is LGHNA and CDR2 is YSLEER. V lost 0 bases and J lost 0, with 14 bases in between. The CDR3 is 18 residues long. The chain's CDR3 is CASSQDTNRVTNTGELFF. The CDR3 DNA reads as TGCGCCAGCAGCCAAGATACAAATAGGGTAACGAACACCGGGGAGCTGTTTTTT.